These 19 T cell receptor beta chains share one sample of origin, sequenced in a study of blood T cell repertoires in COVID-19. The repertoire was sequenced with immunoSEQ multiplex PCR; TCRdb's copy has only in-frame clones and lacks some. The sample lists around 98,000 clones; around 84% were seen once. The sample consisted of peripheral blood. The receptors here all came from a woman aged 55 to 70 with acute or convalescent COVID-19.

The chain is built from TRBV27 and TRBJ2-3, with TRBD2 matching 10 bases. V gave up 8 bases and J gave up 0 bases; unmatched junction bases: 11. Germline assignment: CDR1 MNHEY and CDR2 SMNVEV (reference sequence). The CDR3 is 17 residues long. This CDR3 is CASFRSGGAPSTDTQYF. In nucleotides, the CDR3 is TGTGCCAGCTTCCGGAGCGGGGGGGCCCCTAGCACAGATACGCAGTATTTT.

The chain carries TRBV5-4 and TRBJ2-1, with 7 bases that match TRBD2. Germline V lookup: CDR1 SGHNT, CDR2 YYREEE (reference sequence). With 0 bases clipped from V and 0 bases from J, the junction kept 3 bases outside the gene matches. The CDR3 extends over 16 amino acids. Here the CDR3 DNA reads TGTGCCAGCAGCTTGGTCGGCGGGAGCTCCTACAATGAGCAGTTCTTC. It translates to CASSLVGGSSYNEQFF.

The V gene is TRBV7-8, the J gene TRBJ2-3, with TRBD2 matching 12 bases. The germline V gene encodes CDR1 SGHVS and CDR2 FQNEAQ. With V trimmed by 4 bases and J by 4 bases, 3 bases remained unmatched. The length of the CDR3 is 15 residues. In DNA, the CDR3 is TGTGCCAGCAGCTGGACTAGCGGGGACCCAGATACGCAGTATTTT. Amino acid sequence: CASSWTSGDPDTQYF.

The chain links TRBV30 to TRBJ2-2; D is possibly TRBD1 (6 bases). This CDR3 region has 14 residues. Trimming shortened V by 0 bases and J by 9 bases, and 14 bases separated the two germline ends. Germline V gives CDR1 GTSNPN, CDR2 SVGIG (reference sequence). The CDR3 DNA reads as TGTGCCTGGAGTGTACGAACGGGACACCGGGAGCTGTTTTTT. This encodes CAWSVRTGHRELFF.

The chain has TRBV3-1 (or the pseudogene TRBV3-2) and TRBJ2-1; 7 nucleotides agree with TRBD2. The CDR3 loop spans 16 amino acids. Germline V gives CDR1 LGHDT, CDR2 YNNKEL (reference sequence). With 1 base clipped from V and 1 base from J, the junction kept 4 bases outside the gene matches. The CDR3 DNA sequence: TGTGCCAGCAGCCAAGGGGCTAGCGGTTCCTACAATGAGCAGTTCTTC. It translates to CASSQGASGSYNEQFF.

The sample holds many counts of this clone. J is TRBJ1-4 and V is TRBV30; D perhaps matches TRBD1 (6 bases). Germline V gene data show CDR1 as GTSNPN and CDR2 as SVGIG (reference sequence). This CDR3 contains 15 residues. The V and J ends lost 6 bases and 2 bases respectively, with 16 bases between them. CDR3 loop: CACTGTLATNEKLFF. The CDR3 DNA is TGTGCCTGCACAGGGACACTAGCGACTAATGAAAAACTGTTTTTT.

This clone was detected only once. The rearrangement links TRBV7-6 to TRBJ2-1, with D possibly being TRBD1 (6 bases). Germline CDR1 SGHVS, CDR2 FNYEAQ. V lost 5 bases to trimming and J lost 4 bases, with 15 bases between them. CDR3 length: 15 amino acids. The CDR3 is CASSPGHQTYNEQFF. The CDR3, as DNA: TGTGCCAGCAGCCCGGGACATCAGACGTACAATGAGCAGTTCTTC.

The J gene is TRBJ1-1, the V gene TRBV30, with 9 bases fitting TRBD1. The CDR3 consists of 16 residues. The germline V gene encodes CDR1 GTSNPN and CDR2 SVGIG (reference sequence). The ends lost 1 base at V and 4 bases at J; junction bases unmatched: 10. For the CDR3, the DNA is TGTGCCTGGAGTGCCGTTTCGACAGGGGGGGTCACTGAAGCTTTCTTT. It encodes CAWSAVSTGGVTEAFF.

Here the CDR3 reads CASSPLGGLEDTEAFF. CDR3 nucleotide sequence: TGTGCCAGCAGCCCTTTGGGGGGGCTTGAGGACACTGAAGCTTTCTTT. This chain joins TRBV5-4 and TRBJ1-1; possible D gene TRBD1, 6 bases. CDR3 length equals 16 residues. The V gene lost 4 bases and the J gene lost 3 bases, with 19 bases spanning the gap. CDR1 is SGHNT, CDR2 YYREEE, per germline (reference sequence).

V gene TRBV3-1 (or the pseudogene TRBV3-2) combines with J gene TRBJ2-7; 7 positions agree with TRBD1. The CDR3 length is 18 residues. Germline CDR1 reads LGHDT; CDR2 reads YNNKEL (reference sequence). The V segment lost 3 bases and the J segment 4 bases; nucleotides outside the gene matches: 18. For the CDR3, the DNA is TGTGCCAGCAGCCAGGACCCGACCTCCGGGACAGCAAAATACGAGCAGTACTTC. Translating it yields CASSQDPTSGTAKYEQYF.

This clone was detected many times. The gene calls are TRBV19 and TRBJ2-7, with D perhaps TRBD2 (5 bases). Germline V lookup: CDR1 LNHDA, CDR2 SQIVND (reference sequence). This CDR3 is 13 amino acids long. Trimming removed 6 bases from V and 6 bases from J, with 15 bases in between. The CDR3 here is CASSPNGEGEQYF. The CDR3, as DNA: TGTGCCAGTAGCCCCAATGGCGAGGGCGAGCAGTACTTC.

With respect to this clone: Other DNA sequences of this sample code for an identical CDR3. The chain employs TRBV15 and TRBJ1-1, with D hard to call. CDR1 and CDR2 from the germline V gene are LNHNV and YYDKDF (reference sequence). The CDR3 contains 14 residues. V dropped 0 bases and J dropped 4 bases, with 9 bases sitting between them. The CDR3 reads CATSRDRGGTEAFF. For the CDR3, the DNA is TGTGCCACCAGCAGAGATAGAGGAGGCACTGAAGCTTTCTTT.

The chain employs TRBV2 and TRBJ2-3; 8 bases are a match to TRBD2. The junction had 7 bases not matched to a gene; V was cut back by 4 bases and J by 4 bases. Per the germline V gene, CDR1 is SNHLY and CDR2 is FYNNEI. CDR3 size: 15 residues. The CDR3 DNA sequence: TGTGCCAGCAGTGTTCTCGGGGGGGCCGCAGATACGCAGTATTTT. This codes for CASSVLGGAADTQYF. The full variable domain, in which reference TRBV2 and TRBJ2-3 provide the parts outside the CDR3, is EPEVTQTPSHQVTQMGQEVILRCVPISNHLYFYWYRQILGQKVEFLVSFYNNEISEKSEIFDDQFSVERPDGSNFTLKIRSTKLEDSAMYFCASSVLGGAADTQYFGPGTRLTVL.

This rearrangement joins TRBV19 to TRBJ2-3; D gene ambiguous. Germline lookup yields CDR1 LNHDA and CDR2 SQIVND (reference sequence). The CDR3 length is 13 residues. The ends were cut back, 6 bases at V and 0 bases at J, with 7 bases in the middle. The CDR3 DNA sequence: TGTGCCAGTAGATTAGTTAGCACAGATACGCAGTATTTT. Translated, it gives CASRLVSTDTQYF.

The chain joins TRBV30 to TRBJ1-2; D unresolved. CDR3 length: 12 amino acids. Germline CDR1 GTSNPN, CDR2 SVGIG (reference sequence). The V end lost 2 bases, the J end lost 7 bases, and 11 bases lay between the germline ends. CDR3 protein: CAWSTGRSGYTF. CDR3 in DNA: TGTGCCTGGAGTACCGGGAGGTCTGGCTACACCTTC.

This clone came up a few times. This chain links TRBV28 with TRBJ1-2; D ambiguous. Germline-derived CDR1 and CDR2 are MDHEN and SYDVKM. This CDR3 has 12 amino acids. V shed 4 bases and J shed 8 bases, with 11 bases lying between them. CDR3: CASSSRRFGYTF. The CDR3 DNA sequence: TGTGCCAGCAGTTCCCGCCGGTTCGGCTACACCTTC.

The chain joins TRBV5-6 to TRBJ2-7, with 7 bases that match TRBD1. The CDR3 is made up of 13 amino acids. V shed 4 bases, J shed 11 bases, and the junction held 12 bases outside the gene matches. Per the germline V gene, CDR1 is SGHDT and CDR2 is YYEEEE. CDR3 nucleotides: TGTGCCAGCAGCCCAGGACAGGAAACCAAGGAGTACTTC. It is translated as CASSPGQETKEYF. The complete variable domain, with remaining parts taken from reference TRBV5-6 and TRBJ2-7, reads DAGVTQSPTHLIKTRGQQVTLRCSPKSGHDTVSWYQQALGQGPQFIFQYYEEEERQRGNFPDRFSGHQFPNYSSELNVNALLLGDSALYLCASSPGQETKEYFGPGTRLTVT.

This clone was observed a single time. This chain uses TRBV14 with TRBJ1-2; no clear D. Germline CDR1 SGHDN, CDR2 FVKESK. V lost 1 base and J 4 bases, leaving 7 bases between the germline ends. This CDR3 has 13 amino acids. CDR3 protein: CASSQGGFYGYTF. For the CDR3, the DNA is TGTGCCAGCAGCCAAGGAGGATTCTATGGCTACACCTTC.

J is TRBJ1-2 and V is TRBV30, with a weak D call TRBD1 (5 bases). CDR3 size: 13 residues. V lost 3 bases and J lost 4, with 12 bases in between. Germline V gene lookup returns CDR1 GTSNPN and CDR2 SVGIG (reference sequence). CDR3 loop: CAWSRGGGYGYTF. The CDR3 coding sequence is TGTGCCTGGAGCCGAGGCGGGGGCTATGGCTACACCTTC.